This T cell receptor (beta chain) emerged from a study of cytomegalovirus exposure and HLA in healthy donors. The CDR3 has 16 amino acids. Trimming cost V 1 base and J 4 bases, with 16 bases left between them. Germline V gene data show CDR1 as SGHVS and CDR2 as FQNEAQ. Remarks on this clone: Its antigen is not identified.

Primers for the PCR totalled 60 Vbeta and 13 Jbeta. As handled by the study authors: Approximately 72 million unique TCR beta chains, roughly 11 million of them shared, were counted by a later analysis. Assay used: immunoSEQ multiplex PCR; TCRdb lists only in-frame clones, some missing. V and J calls and clone size are given by that table; D and trimming were obtained from the DNA. The sample lists 150,000 to 200,000 clones; 12% were seen once. Study-wide results and caveats: A later analysis found TCR association rates differed by HLA locus, highest for DRB1 and lowest for HLA-C. Sequences of the TCR beta chain were said to predict the HLA-A and HLA-B alleles of most subjects accurately. Previous analysis showed most TCR beta V segments were productive about 90% or about 30% of the time.

Sequencing was carried out using PBMCs. The sequence was collected from a man between 45 and 60 years old in good health and CMV-seropositive. The chain recombines TRBV7-8 with TRBJ1-2; D remains ambiguous. In nucleotides, the CDR3 is TGTGCCAGCAGCTTAGGGGTCTTGGGAAGCGGCTATGGCTACACCTTC. Its protein is CASSLGVLGSGYGYTF.